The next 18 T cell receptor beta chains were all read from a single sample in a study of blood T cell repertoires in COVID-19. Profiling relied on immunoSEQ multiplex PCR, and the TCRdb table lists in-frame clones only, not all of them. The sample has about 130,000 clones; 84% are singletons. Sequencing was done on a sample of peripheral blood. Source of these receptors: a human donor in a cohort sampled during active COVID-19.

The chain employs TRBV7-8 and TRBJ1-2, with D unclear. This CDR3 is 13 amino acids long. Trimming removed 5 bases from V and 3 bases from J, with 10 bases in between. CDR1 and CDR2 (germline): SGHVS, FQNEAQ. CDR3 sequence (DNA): TGTGCCAGCAGCCCTAGACCCGACTATGGCTACACCTTC. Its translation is CASSPRPDYGYTF.

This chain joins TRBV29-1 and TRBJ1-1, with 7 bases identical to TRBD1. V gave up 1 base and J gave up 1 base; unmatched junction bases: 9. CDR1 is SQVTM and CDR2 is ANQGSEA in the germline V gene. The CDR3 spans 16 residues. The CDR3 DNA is TGCAGCGTTGAAGTTGGGCGATGGACAGGGAACACTGAAGCTTTCTTT. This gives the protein CSVEVGRWTGNTEAFF.

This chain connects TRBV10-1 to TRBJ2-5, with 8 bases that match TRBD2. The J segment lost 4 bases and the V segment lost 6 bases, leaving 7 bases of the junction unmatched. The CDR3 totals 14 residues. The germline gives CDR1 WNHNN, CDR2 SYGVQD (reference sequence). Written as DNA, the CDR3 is TGCGCCAGCAGCCCGGGACTAGTGGGAGAGACCCAGTACTTC. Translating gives CASSPGLVGETQYF.

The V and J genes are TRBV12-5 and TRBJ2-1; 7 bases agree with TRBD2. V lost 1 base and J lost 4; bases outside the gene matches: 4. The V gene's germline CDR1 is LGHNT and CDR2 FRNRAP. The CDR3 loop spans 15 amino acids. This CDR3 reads CASGLGSGVYNEQFF. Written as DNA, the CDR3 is TGTGCTAGTGGTTTGGGCAGCGGGGTTTACAATGAGCAGTTCTTC.

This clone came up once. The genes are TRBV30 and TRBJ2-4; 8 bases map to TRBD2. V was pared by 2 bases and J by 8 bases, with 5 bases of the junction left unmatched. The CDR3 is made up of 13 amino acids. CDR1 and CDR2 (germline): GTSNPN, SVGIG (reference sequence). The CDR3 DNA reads TGTGCCTGGAGTATAAGCGGGGGTTACATTCAGTACTTC. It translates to CAWSISGGYIQYF.

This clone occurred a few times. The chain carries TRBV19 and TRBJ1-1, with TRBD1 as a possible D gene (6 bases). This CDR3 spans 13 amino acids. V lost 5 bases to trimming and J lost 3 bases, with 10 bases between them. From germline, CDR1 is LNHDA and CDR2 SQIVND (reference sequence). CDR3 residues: CASSGTPDTEAFF. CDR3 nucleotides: TGTGCCAGTAGTGGGACACCGGACACTGAAGCTTTCTTT.

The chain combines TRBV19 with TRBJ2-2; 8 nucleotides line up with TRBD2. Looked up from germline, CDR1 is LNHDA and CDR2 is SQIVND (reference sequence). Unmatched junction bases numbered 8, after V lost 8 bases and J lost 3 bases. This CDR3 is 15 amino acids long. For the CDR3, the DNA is TGTGCCAGTGGGGGACTAGTCTTAGACACCGGGGAGCTGTTTTTT. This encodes CASGGLVLDTGELFF.

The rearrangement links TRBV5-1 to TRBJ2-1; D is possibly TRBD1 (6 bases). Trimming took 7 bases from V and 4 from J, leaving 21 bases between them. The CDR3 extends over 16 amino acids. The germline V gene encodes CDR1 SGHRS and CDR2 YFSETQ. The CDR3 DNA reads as TGCGCCAGCCTAGCCCAGGGTGGGGGCCGATACAATGAGCAGTTCTTC. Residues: CASLAQGGGRYNEQFF.

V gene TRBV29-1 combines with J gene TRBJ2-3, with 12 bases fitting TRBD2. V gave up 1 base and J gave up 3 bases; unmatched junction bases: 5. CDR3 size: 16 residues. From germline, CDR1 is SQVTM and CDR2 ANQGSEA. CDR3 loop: CSVEARLAGATDTQYF. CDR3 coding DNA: TGCAGCGTTGAAGCCAGACTAGCGGGGGCAACAGATACGCAGTATTTT.

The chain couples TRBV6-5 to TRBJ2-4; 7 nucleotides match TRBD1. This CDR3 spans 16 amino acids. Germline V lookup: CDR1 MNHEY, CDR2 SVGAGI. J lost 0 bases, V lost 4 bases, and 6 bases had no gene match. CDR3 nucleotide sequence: TGTGCCAGCAGTTTAACGGACAGGCTAGCCAAAAACATTCAGTACTTC. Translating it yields CASSLTDRLAKNIQYF.

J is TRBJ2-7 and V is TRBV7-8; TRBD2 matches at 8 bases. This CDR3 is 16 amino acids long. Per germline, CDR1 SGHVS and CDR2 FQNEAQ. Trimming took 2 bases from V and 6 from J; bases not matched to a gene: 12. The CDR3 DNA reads TGTGCCAGCAGCTTACTTCGGGAGGGCCGGATCATCGAGCAGTACTTC. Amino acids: CASSLLREGRIIEQYF.

In DNA form, the CDR3 reads TGTGCCAGCAGGGTAGACTACCTATCCGAGCAGTACTTC. This gives the protein CASRVDYLSEQYF. The V and J genes are TRBV2 and TRBJ2-7; D may be TRBD2 (5 bases). Germline loops: CDR1 SNHLY, CDR2 FYNNEI. The CDR3 is 13 amino acids. V was shortened by 6 bases and J by 6 bases, with 15 bases between the two germline ends.

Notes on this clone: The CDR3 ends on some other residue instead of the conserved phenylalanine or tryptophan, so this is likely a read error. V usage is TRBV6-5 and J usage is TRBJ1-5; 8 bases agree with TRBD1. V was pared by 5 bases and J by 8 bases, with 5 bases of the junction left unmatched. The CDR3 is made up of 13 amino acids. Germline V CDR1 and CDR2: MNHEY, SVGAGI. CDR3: CASSRTGYEPQHL. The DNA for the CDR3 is TGTGCCAGCAGTCGGACAGGGTATGAGCCCCAGCATCTT.

In DNA form, the CDR3 reads TGTGCCAGCAGTGATAGTGGCCGGGACAGGGCGCTAGAGCAGTACTTC. It codes for CASSDSGRDRALEQYF. The rearrangement uses TRBV6-1 and TRBJ2-7, with 9 bases aligning to TRBD1. The CDR3 consists of 16 residues. Germline trimming cut 3 bases from V and 7 bases from J; bases unmatched to any gene: 13. Germline V lookup: CDR1 MNHNS, CDR2 SASEGT.

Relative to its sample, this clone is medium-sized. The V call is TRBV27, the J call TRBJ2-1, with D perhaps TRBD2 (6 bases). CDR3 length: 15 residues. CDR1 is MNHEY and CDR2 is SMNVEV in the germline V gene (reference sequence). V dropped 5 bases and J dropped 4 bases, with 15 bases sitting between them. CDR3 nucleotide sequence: TGTGCCAGCAGTCCGACGGGACTGCTGTACAATGAGCAGTTCTTC. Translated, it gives CASSPTGLLYNEQFF.

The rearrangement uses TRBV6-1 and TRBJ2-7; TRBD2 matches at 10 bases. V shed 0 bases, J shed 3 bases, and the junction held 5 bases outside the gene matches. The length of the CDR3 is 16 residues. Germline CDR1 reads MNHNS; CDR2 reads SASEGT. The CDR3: CASSEARIAGGYEQYF. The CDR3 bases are TGTGCCAGCAGTGAAGCGCGAATAGCGGGGGGCTACGAGCAGTACTTC.

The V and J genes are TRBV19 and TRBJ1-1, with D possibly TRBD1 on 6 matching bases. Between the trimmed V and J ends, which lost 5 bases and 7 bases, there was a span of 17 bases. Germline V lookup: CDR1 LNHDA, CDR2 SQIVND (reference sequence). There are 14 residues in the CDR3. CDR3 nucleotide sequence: TGTGCCAGTAGTTCTGCTGGACAGTCGGGTGAAGCTTTCTTT. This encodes CASSSAGQSGEAFF.

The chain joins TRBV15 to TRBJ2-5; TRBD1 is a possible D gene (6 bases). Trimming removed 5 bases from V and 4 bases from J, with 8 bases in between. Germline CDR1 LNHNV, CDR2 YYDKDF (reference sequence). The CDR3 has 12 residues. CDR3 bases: TGTGCCACCAGCGAGGGGGTAGAGACCCAGTACTTC. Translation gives CATSEGVETQYF.